Below are 18 T cell receptor beta chains sequenced from a single sample in a study of blood T cell repertoires in COVID-19. The assay was immunoSEQ multiplex PCR, and TCRdb's table has in-frame clones only and misses some. The sample lists tens of thousands of clones, about 88% occurring once. Source material: peripheral blood. All receptors come from a man aged 65-85 years with active COVID-19.

CDR3 DNA sequence: TGTGCCAGCAGGGAAACGGGACAGGGGCGTAACTATGGCTACACCTTC. Translation: CASRETGQGRNYGYTF. V and J are TRBV11-3 and TRBJ1-2, with TRBD1 matching over 10 bases. CDR1 and CDR2 (germline): SGHNT, YENEEA. Trimming took 6 bases from V and 1 from J; bases not matched to a gene: 8. The CDR3 sequence is 16 residues long.

This chain joins TRBV7-2 and TRBJ2-3; D unresolved. There are 14 residues in the CDR3. Germline lookup yields CDR1 SGHTA and CDR2 FQGNSA. Trimming left V 2 bases short and J 2 bases short, with 8 bases between. The CDR3 nucleotides read TGTGCCAGCAGCTTACTCAGGCCCACAGATACGCAGTATTTT. Translating gives CASSLLRPTDTQYF.

This chain links TRBV3-1 (or the pseudogene TRBV3-2) with TRBJ2-7, with 11 bases matching TRBD2. The length of the CDR3 is 15 residues. Germline values: CDR1 LGHDT, CDR2 YNNKEL (reference sequence). V lost 3 bases to trimming and J lost 4 bases; unmatched junction nucleotides: 5. In nucleotides, the CDR3 is TGTGCCAGCAGCCACTTTAGCGGGGGGGTTTACGAGCAGTACTTC. Protein: CASSHFSGGVYEQYF.

The chain couples TRBV4-3 to TRBJ1-4, with 7 bases aligning to TRBD1. The CDR3 extends over 15 amino acids. The germline gives CDR1 LGHNA, CDR2 YSLEER. With 1 base clipped from V and 7 bases from J, the junction kept 6 bases outside the gene matches. CDR3 protein: CASSQVRDRFEKLFF. As DNA, the CDR3 is TGCGCCAGCAGCCAAGTGCGGGACAGATTTGAAAAACTGTTTTTT.

The V and J genes are TRBV19 and TRBJ1-1; TRBD1 aligns across 8 bases. Trimming at V came to 5 bases and at J to 1 base, leaving 3 bases not matched to a gene. CDR1 and CDR2 from the germline V gene are LNHDA and SQIVND (reference sequence). The CDR3 contains 14 residues. The CDR3, as DNA: TGTGCCAGTAGTTGGACAGGGACGAACACTGAAGCTTTCTTT. This translates into CASSWTGTNTEAFF.

This chain connects TRBV3-1 (or the pseudogene TRBV3-2) to TRBJ2-1; 7 bases line up with TRBD1. CDR3 length: 19 amino acids. The V gene end was trimmed by 1 base and the J gene end by 9 bases; junction bases not matched to a gene: 21. In germline, CDR1 is LGHDT, CDR2 YNNKEL (reference sequence). The CDR3 sequence is CASSQGKGAQFRALLEQFF. The CDR3 DNA reads as TGTGCCAGCAGCCAAGGGAAGGGGGCGCAATTCCGGGCCCTGCTTGAGCAGTTCTTC.

The chain employs TRBV5-1 and TRBJ1-6, with unresolved D. The germline V gene has CDR1 SGHRS and CDR2 YFSETQ. This CDR3 comprises 18 residues. The V and J ends lost 0 bases and 7 bases respectively, with 20 bases between them. The CDR3 nucleotides are TGCGCCAGCAGCTTGGCCGCCGGTCGCGGAGTAATGAATTCACCCCTCCACTTT. Amino acids: CASSLAAGRGVMNSPLHF.

J is TRBJ2-2 and V is TRBV7-2; tentatively, D is TRBD1 (5 bases). V shed 3 bases and J shed 4 bases, with 9 bases lying between them. CDR1 is SGHTA, CDR2 FQGNSA, per germline. The CDR3 contains 14 residues. In DNA form, the CDR3 reads TGTGCCAGCAGCTTCTCAGGGTTCACCGGGGAGCTGTTTTTT. Protein: CASSFSGFTGELFF.

V is TRBV11-2 and J is TRBJ2-4, with D possibly TRBD2 on 5 matching bases. The V end lost 0 bases, the J end lost 2 bases, and 8 bases lay between the germline ends. In germline, CDR1 is SGHAT, CDR2 FQNNGV. The CDR3 length is 15 residues. The CDR3 loop is CASSLDDYSKNIQYF. The CDR3 DNA is TGTGCCAGCAGCTTAGACGACTACTCCAAAAACATTCAGTACTTC.

The V call is TRBV7-2, the J call TRBJ2-5; TRBD2 might be the D (6 bases). The CDR3 extends over 15 amino acids. With 5 bases removed from V and 5 bases from J, the gap between germline ends came to 18 bases. Germline-derived CDR1 and CDR2 are SGHTA and FQGNSA. The CDR3 reads CASSTPSGGLETQYF. The CDR3 region has the DNA TGTGCCAGCAGCACCCCCTCCGGGGGACTTGAGACCCAGTACTTC.

The chain employs TRBV6-2 or TRBV6-3 and TRBJ2-2; TRBD2 agrees at 8 bases. The CDR3 length is 16 residues. Germline-derived CDR1 and CDR2 are MNHEY and SVGEGT. The ends lost 6 bases at V and 1 base at J; junction bases unmatched: 7. DNA for the CDR3: TGTGCCAGCAGCCACGAGCGGGAGTGGAACACCGGGGAGCTGTTTTTT. It translates to CASSHEREWNTGELFF.

The J gene is TRBJ2-5, the V gene TRBV18; TRBD2 matches at 9 bases. Germline CDR1 reads KGHSH; CDR2 reads LQKENI. CDR3 length: 14 residues. J gave up 3 bases and V 4 bases, and 3 bases lay outside the gene matches. The CDR3 here is CASSLLAGEETQYF. The CDR3 DNA is TGTGCCAGCTCACTCTTAGCGGGGGAAGAGACCCAGTACTTC.

V is TRBV6-6 and J is TRBJ2-7; TRBD2 agrees at 11 bases. CDR1 is MNHNY, CDR2 SVGAGI, per germline (reference sequence). This CDR3 region has 15 residues. J was trimmed by 4 bases and V by 5 bases; bases with no gene match: 7. CDR3 bases: TGTGCCAGCAGTGTTAGCGGGAGGGCCGGGTACGAGCAGTACTTC. Its protein is CASSVSGRAGYEQYF.

The chain combines TRBV18 with TRBJ1-2, with TRBD1 matching over 8 bases. The V and J ends lost 3 bases and 4 bases, in that order; junction bases with no gene match: 7. The CDR3 has 15 amino acids. Germline assignment: CDR1 KGHSH and CDR2 LQKENI. CDR3 sequence: CASSPGTGGGYGYTF. The CDR3, as DNA: TGTGCCAGCTCACCCGGGACAGGAGGAGGCTATGGCTACACCTTC.

CDR3 residues: CASRSGTGRTNEKLFF. CDR3 bases: TGTGCCAGCAGATCCGGGACAGGGAGGACTAATGAAAAACTGTTTTTT. The rearrangement uses TRBV28 and TRBJ1-4, with 9 positions matching TRBD1. Germline V CDR1 and CDR2: MDHEN, SYDVKM. V was clipped by 6 bases and J by 2 bases; unmatched bases: 7. The CDR3 is 16 amino acids.

The rearrangement joins TRBV5-4 to TRBJ2-3, with 7 nucleotides matching TRBD2. The length of the CDR3 is 16 residues. Germline trimming cut 6 bases from V and 0 bases from J; bases unmatched to any gene: 10. Germline CDR1 reads SGHNT; CDR2 reads YYREEE (reference sequence). CDR3 amino acids: CASTRREVPSTDTQYF. The CDR3 DNA sequence: TGTGCCAGCACCAGACGGGAGGTACCTAGCACAGATACGCAGTATTTT.

There are a few counts of this clone. The chain joins TRBV9 to TRBJ2-2; 10 positions match TRBD2. Germline lookup yields CDR1 SGDLS and CDR2 YYNGEE. This CDR3 spans 16 amino acids. J lost 4 bases, V lost 0 bases, and 3 bases had no gene match. The CDR3 DNA follows: TGTGCCAGCAGCGTAGTTAGCGGGAGGACCACCGGGGAGCTGTTTTTT. Its protein product is CASSVVSGRTTGELFF.

The CDR3 region has the DNA TGTGCCAGCAGCGTTGGAAACCTAGCCTCTGGAAACACCATATATTTT. Translating it yields CASSVGNLASGNTIYF. This chain joins TRBV9 and TRBJ1-3; D is ambiguous. The CDR3 totals 16 residues. Looked up from germline, CDR1 is SGDLS and CDR2 is YYNGEE. V lost 2 bases to trimming and J lost 0 bases, with 12 bases between them.